One sample yielded the 14 T cell receptor beta chains listed below, sequenced in a study of CD8 T cells in ankylosing spondylitis. Using its own MiXCR run on the 5' RACE reads, TCRdb lists one record per CDR3 protein. The sample includes roughly 91,000 distinct CDR3 sequences, about 8.3% of them seen just once. Specimen: blood, either unsorted or a sorted T cell fraction (not recorded which). Receptors were obtained from a male donor with ankylosing spondylitis or in good health (not recorded which).

This clonotype was seen ten or more times. The chain recombines TRBV18 with TRBJ1-5, with D unclear. This CDR3 comprises 15 residues. CDR1 is KGHSH, CDR2 LQKENI, per germline. V was trimmed by 3 bases and J by 4 bases, leaving 13 bases between them. In DNA, the CDR3 is TGTGCCAGCTCACCGGAAAGTAGTCGGAATCAGCCCCAGCATTTT. Translating gives CASSPESSRNQPQHF. The entire variable domain, with the rest obtained from reference TRBV18 and TRBJ1-5, is as follows: NAGVMQNPRHLVRRRGQEARLRCSPMKGHSHVYWYRQLPEEGLKFMVYLQKENIIDESGMPKERFSAEFPKEGPSILRIQQVVRGDSAAYFCASSPESSRNQPQHFGDGTRLSIL.

This clonotype was seen ten or more times. This CDR3 reads CSAPRGTGANVLTF. CDR3 nucleotides: TGCAGTGCTCCTAGGGGGACTGGGGCCAACGTCCTGACTTTC. The V and J genes are TRBV20-1 and TRBJ2-6; tentatively, D is TRBD1 (6 bases). Germline CDR1 is DFQATT and CDR2 is SNEGSKA (reference sequence). V lost 5 bases to trimming and J lost 2 bases, with 10 bases between them. This CDR3 has 14 amino acids.

This clonotype was seen repeatedly, ten times or more. The J gene is TRBJ2-3, the V gene TRBV7-3; 7 bases align to TRBD1. The CDR3 runs to 14 residues. The J segment lost 5 bases and the V segment lost 5 bases, leaving 7 bases of the junction unmatched. Germline V lookup: CDR1 SGHTA, CDR2 FQGTGA. The CDR3 loop is CASSIQGGQDTQYF. The DNA for the CDR3 is TGTGCCAGCAGCATACAAGGGGGCCAAGATACGCAGTATTTT.

The chain carries TRBV4-3 and TRBJ2-5; D gene uncertain. V lost 0 bases and J lost 4, with 12 bases in between. The CDR3 covers 15 residues. Germline V lookup: CDR1 LGHNA, CDR2 YSLEER. DNA of the CDR3: TGCGCCAGCAGCCAAGATCTTCGGTCCAGAGAGACCCAGTACTTC. The encoded protein is CASSQDLRSRETQYF.

The V gene is TRBV3-1, the J gene TRBJ1-2; possibly TRBD1 for D (5 bases). The CDR3 contains 13 residues. CDR1 LGHDT and CDR2 YNNKEL come from the germline V gene (reference sequence). Trimming removed 3 bases from V and 7 bases from J, with 12 bases in between. CDR3 loop: CASSQQSGIGYTF. In DNA, the CDR3 is TGTGCCAGCAGCCAGCAGTCAGGGATTGGCTACACCTTC.

This clonotype was picked up many times. J is TRBJ2-7 and V is TRBV10-1; either TRBD1 or TRBD2 may fit D (5 bases each). The CDR3 length is 14 residues. The germline CDR1 and CDR2 sequences are WNHNN and SYGVQD (reference sequence). V lost 0 bases to trimming and J lost 2 bases, with 8 bases between them. DNA for the CDR3: TGCGCCAGCAGTGAGTCCGGGGACCCCTACGAGCAGTACTTC. Translation: CASSESGDPYEQYF.

This clonotype appeared many times. The chain couples TRBV7-8 to TRBJ2-7; D gene ambiguous. Germline V gives CDR1 SGHVS, CDR2 FQNEAQ. This CDR3 has 12 amino acids. V was cut by 2 bases and J by 3 bases, with 5 bases left in between. CDR3 in amino acids: CASSLLGYEQYF. The CDR3 bases are TGTGCCAGCAGCTTATTGGGCTACGAGCAGTACTTC. Supplemented by reference TRBV7-8 and TRBJ2-7, the full variable domain reads GAGVSQSPRYKVAKRGQDVALRCDPISGHVSLFWYQQALGQGPEFLTYFQNEAQLDKSGLPSDRFFAERPEGSVSTLKIQRTQQEDSAVYLCASSLLGYEQYFGPGTRLTVT.

This clonotype was seen ten or more times. The rearrangement joins TRBV20-1 to TRBJ2-1; TRBD2 matches at 7 bases. Per germline, CDR1 DFQATT and CDR2 SNEGSKA (reference sequence). The CDR3 length is 14 residues. J gave up 9 bases and V 0 bases, and 8 bases lay outside the gene matches. CDR3 region: CSARERTSLPEQFF. DNA for the CDR3: TGCAGTGCTAGAGAAAGGACTAGTCTCCCTGAGCAGTTCTTC.

This clonotype was seen many times. This chain uses TRBV18 with TRBJ2-2, with unresolved D. Germline V gene lookup returns CDR1 KGHSH and CDR2 LQKENI. This CDR3 has 15 amino acids. Trimming took off 1 base at V and 1 base at J, with 7 bases between the two ends. The CDR3 nucleotides read TGTGCCAGCTCACCACTGCAGCGGAACACCGGGGAGCTGTTTTTT. Translating it yields CASSPLQRNTGELFF.

On this clonotype: A read error may be the cause here, since a much bigger clone is one base away. DNA for the CDR3: TGTGCCAGCAGTTATCTAACTAATGAAACACTGTTTTTT. Amino acid sequence: CASSYLTNETLFF. The J gene is TRBJ1-4, the V gene TRBV12-3 or TRBV12-4, with unresolved D. This CDR3 has 13 amino acids.

In this sample, this clonotype turned up many times. The rearrangement joins TRBV20-1 to TRBJ2-3; no definite D call. Germline loops: CDR1 DFQATT, CDR2 SNEGSKA (reference sequence). The V end was cut by 5 bases, the J end by 1 base, with 10 bases between. This CDR3 contains 13 residues. The CDR3 nucleotides read TGCAGTGCTTGCCTAGGAGGCACAGATACGCAGTATTTT. As protein: CSACLGGTDTQYF.

This clonotype was picked up a small number of times. The chain employs TRBV7-2 and TRBJ2-4; D is unclear. Germline V CDR1 and CDR2: SGHTA, FQGNSA. The V gene lost 3 bases and the J gene lost 8 bases, with 11 bases spanning the gap. This CDR3 spans 13 amino acids. CDR3 bases: TGTGCCAGCAGCTTGAACAGTTATGACATTCAGTACTTC. Translated, it gives CASSLNSYDIQYF.

This clonotype was observed at least ten times. The rearrangement links TRBV7-6 to TRBJ2-7, with TRBD2 matching 11 bases. The CDR3 length is 17 residues. V trimming: 3 bases; J trimming: 3 bases; junction bases outside the gene matches: 10. Per the germline V gene, CDR1 is SGHVS and CDR2 is FNYEAQ. CDR3 sequence reads: CASSLGSLAGVGYEQYF. The CDR3, as DNA: TGTGCCAGCAGCTTGGGTTCACTAGCGGGAGTTGGCTACGAGCAGTACTTC.

This clonotype was detected ten times or more. The genes are TRBV5-1 and TRBJ1-5; tentative D call: TRBD1 (5 bases). CDR1 is SGHRS and CDR2 is YFSETQ in the germline V gene. The germline V and J ends were trimmed by 7 bases and 6 bases, with 20 bases remaining between them. This CDR3 region has 15 residues. Here the CDR3 reads CASAPGQGRGQPQHF. Written as DNA, the CDR3 is TGCGCCAGCGCCCCAGGCCAGGGACGAGGTCAGCCCCAGCATTTT. Combining the CDR3 with reference TRBV5-1 and TRBJ1-5 gives the whole variable domain KAGVTQTPRYLIKTRGQQVTLSCSPISGHRSVSWYQQTPGQGLQFLFEYFSETQRNKGNFPGRFSGRQFSNSRSEMNVSTLELGDSALYLCASAPGQGRGQPQHFGDGTRLSIL.